These 9 T cell receptor beta chains were all obtained from the same sample, sequenced in a study of beta chain features in type 1 diabetes. Since all of the isolated RNA was reverse transcribed, expressed TCRB transcripts were what got sequenced. Here immunoSEQ multiplex PCR was the method, and the copy in TCRdb shows in-frame clones only, minus some. The repertoire has under 450,000 clones, more than 13% of them found once; the top ten carry more than 0.015%. Sequenced: naive CD4+ T cells from blood. Receptors were obtained from a young woman in good health.

This clone was counted between two and nine times. This chain connects TRBV2 to TRBJ2-1; 7 nucleotides align to TRBD1. J was trimmed by 13 bases and V by 10 bases; bases with no gene match: 13. Germline CDR1 is SNHLY and CDR2 is FYNNEI. The CDR3 contains 12 residues. The CDR3 DNA is TGTGCCACGTCCCGGGACAGACCCAAACAGTTCTTC. Encoded protein: CATSRDRPKQFF.

The V call is TRBV29-1, the J call TRBJ1-1; 7 bases align to TRBD1. Germline V gene data show CDR1 as SQVTM and CDR2 as ANQGSEA. Trimming cost V 1 base and J 8 bases; bases outside gene matches: 4. CDR3 size: 12 residues. CDR3 region: CSVEGGTEEAFF. The CDR3 DNA reads TGCAGCGTTGAAGGGGGGACAGAAGAAGCTTTCTTT.

This clone turned up a few times. The chain is built from TRBV9 and TRBJ2-7, with TRBD1 matching over 9 bases. The V gene end was trimmed by 4 bases and the J gene end by 4 bases; junction bases not matched to a gene: 6. Germline CDR1 SGDLS, CDR2 YYNGEE. The CDR3 extends over 14 amino acids. The chain's CDR3 is CASSTGTGRYEQYF. DNA for the CDR3: TGTGCCAGCAGCACCGGGACAGGGCGGTACGAGCAGTACTTC.

This chain connects TRBV29-1 to TRBJ2-7; 7 bases align to TRBD2. V shed 4 bases and J 6 bases; nucleotides not matched to a gene: 12. Germline CDR1 and CDR2: SQVTM and ANQGSEA. The CDR3 spans 14 residues. The CDR3 DNA is TGCAGCGTTGTAAAGGGAGGGATCGGTGCCGAGCAGTACTTC. This translates into CSVVKGGIGAEQYF.

This clone was observed a handful of times. The chain uses TRBV9 and TRBJ2-1; D is undetermined. The CDR3 is 14 residues long. V shed 0 bases and J shed 4 bases, with 8 bases lying between them. Germline V lookup: CDR1 SGDLS, CDR2 YYNGEE. CDR3 sequence: CASSVGQAYNEQFF. Here the CDR3 DNA reads TGTGCCAGCAGCGTAGGTCAGGCGTACAATGAGCAGTTCTTC.

V gene TRBV29-1 combines with J gene TRBJ2-6; unclear D gene. This CDR3 comprises 14 residues. V shed 4 bases and J shed 0 bases, with 7 bases lying between them. CDR1 SQVTM and CDR2 ANQGSEA come from the germline V gene. Here the CDR3 DNA reads TGCAGCGTTGTATCGGGCTCTGGGGCCAACGTCCTGACTTTC. Translating gives CSVVSGSGANVLTF.

The chain links TRBV30 to TRBJ1-1; D may be TRBD1 (6 bases). Per the germline V gene, CDR1 is GTSNPN and CDR2 is SVGIG (reference sequence). CDR3 length equals 16 residues. The ends were cut back, 1 base at V and 1 base at J, with 16 bases in the middle. The CDR3: CAWSGINREGNTEAFF. CDR3 DNA sequence: TGTGCCTGGAGTGGGATAAACAGGGAAGGGAACACTGAAGCTTTCTTT.

This clone was picked up a small number of times. This rearrangement joins TRBV28 to TRBJ2-4; 9 bases align to TRBD1. The CDR3 spans 14 residues. Germline V gene data show CDR1 as MDHEN and CDR2 as SYDVKM. The junction had 5 bases not matched to a gene; V was cut back by 5 bases and J by 6 bases. The CDR3 loop is CASSPPGQGNIQYF. The CDR3 nucleotides read TGTGCCAGCAGTCCTCCGGGACAGGGAAACATTCAGTACTTC. The full variable domain, rest sourced from reference TRBV28 and TRBJ2-4, is DVKVTQSSRYLVKRTGEKVFLECVQDMDHENMFWYRQDPGLGLRLIYFSYDVKMKEKGDIPEGYSVSREKKERFSLILESASTNQTSMYLCASSPPGQGNIQYFGAGTRLSVL.

V gene TRBV7-3 combines with J gene TRBJ1-1; no firm D call. Trimming left V 3 bases short and J 8 bases short, with 10 bases between. Germline V gives CDR1 SGHTA, CDR2 FQGTGA. The CDR3 has 12 amino acids. In nucleotides, the CDR3 is TGTGCCAGCAGCTTCACCTCGGGGGAAGCTTTCTTT. Translating gives CASSFTSGEAFF.